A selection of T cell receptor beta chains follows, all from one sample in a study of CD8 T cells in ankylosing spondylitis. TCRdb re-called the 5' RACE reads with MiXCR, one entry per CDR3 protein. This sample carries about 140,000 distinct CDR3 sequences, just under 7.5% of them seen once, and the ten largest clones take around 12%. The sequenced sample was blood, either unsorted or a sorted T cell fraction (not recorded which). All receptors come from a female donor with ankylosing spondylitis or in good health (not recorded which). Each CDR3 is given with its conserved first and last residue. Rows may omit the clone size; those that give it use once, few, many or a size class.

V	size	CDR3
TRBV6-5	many	CASSYSNRAGEQFF
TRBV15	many	CATSREQGSNQPQHF
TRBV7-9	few	CAAGRDSSYNEQFF
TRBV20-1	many	CSARAVGLAGPDTQYF
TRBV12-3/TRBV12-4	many	CATRAGARNEQFF
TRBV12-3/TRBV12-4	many	CASSPDRPNTGELFF
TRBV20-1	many	CSARDRRGFDTQYF
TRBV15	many	CATSRTETEAFF
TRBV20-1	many	CSADLRDTRIYNEQFF
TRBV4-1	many	CASSQFTRVDTYEQYF
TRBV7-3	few	CASSLTAGYGYTF
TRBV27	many	CASSLSWRSAEAFF
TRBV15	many	CATSSGPTWVPEQFF
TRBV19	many	CASSIAGGGYEQYF
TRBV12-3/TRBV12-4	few	CASSSTRAVTGGNEQFF
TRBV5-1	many	CASSAPGGRNTGELFF
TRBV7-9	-	CASSFDPGANVLTF
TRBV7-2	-	CASSLNSFASDTQYF
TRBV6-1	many	CASSEYAGGRTDTQYF
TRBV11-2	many	CASSSWSRSPEKLFF
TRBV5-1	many	CASSRTPNQPQHF
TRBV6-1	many	CASSTPALQAGARTDTQYF
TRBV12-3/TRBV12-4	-	CASSPTGLYGYTF
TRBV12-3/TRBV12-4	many	CASSPTGDTDTQYF
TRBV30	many	CAWETSGGYNEQFF
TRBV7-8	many	CASSLLINYEQYF
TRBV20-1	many	CSVPAAGGHNEQFF
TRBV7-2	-	CASSFPGLYGYTF
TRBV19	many	CASSGTYGYTF
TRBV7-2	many	CASSPSGGMHNSPLHF
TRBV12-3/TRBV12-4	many	CASTLGGQVSYNEQFF
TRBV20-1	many	CSAEDGEIPSYEQYF
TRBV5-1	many	CASSYLLRGLQGVNTEAFF
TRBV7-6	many	CASSLVAGGETQYF
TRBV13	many	CASSSQWDTGISAEQFF
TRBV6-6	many	CASRLSRVNTIYF
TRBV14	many	CASSQDPRSGINRYSNQPQHF
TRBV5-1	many	CASSGRTGGAWNEQFF